This T cell receptor (beta chain) was identified in a study of tumor and adjacent non-tumor tissue in lung cancer. Turning to the study itself: Samples averaged around 4 million productive TCRbeta reads each. General study points: Higher tumor TCR diversity was associated with shorter survival. Tumor repertoires had a smaller top 100 clone share than normal lung.

To note about this clonotype: Its antigen is unidentified. One end of the junction varies from germline; a read error may be responsible.

Three rounds of nested PCR, following a modified ARM-PCR protocol, produced the TCRbeta library. TCRdb ran MiXCR on the multiplex PCR reads and lists one entry per CDR3 protein. The repertoire consists of over 100,000 distinct CDR3 sequences, with roughly 80% occurring once and the leading ten covering 37%. The template was RNA from unsorted bulk tissue. Germline assignment: CDR1 LGHNA and CDR2 YSLEER. The CDR3 consists of 13 residues. The chain carries TRBV4-3 and TRBJ2-7; possibly TRBD1 for D (5 bases). The receptor was isolated from a woman between 55 and 75 years old with non-small cell lung cancer. The sequenced material came from lung tumor tissue. For the CDR3, the DNA is TGCGCCGGCAGCCATATACAAGGGGACGAGCAGTACTTC. Amino acid sequence: CAGSHIQGDEQYF.